The next 14 T cell receptor beta chains were all read from a single sample in a study of cytomegalovirus exposure and HLA in healthy donors. PCR used 60 Vbeta primers and 13 Jbeta primers. Assay: immunoSEQ multiplex PCR; the TCRdb copy retains only in-frame clones and omits some. The sample has fewer than 200,000 clones, about 80% seen once. The specimen was PBMCs. Receptor source: a woman in her 50s in good health and CMV-seronegative.

The chain combines TRBV10-1 with TRBJ2-7, with 11 bases fitting TRBD2. The CDR3 is 15 residues long. CDR1 is WNHNN, CDR2 SYGVQD, per germline (reference sequence). V lost 5 bases to trimming and J lost 2 bases; unmatched junction nucleotides: 5. The CDR3 DNA reads as TGCGCCAGCAGTCCGACTAGCGGGGAAGCCTACGAGCAGTACTTC. It is translated as CASSPTSGEAYEQYF.

The J gene is TRBJ2-7, the V gene TRBV2; 11 bases map to TRBD2. This CDR3 is 13 amino acids long. Germline V gene data show CDR1 as SNHLY and CDR2 as FYNNEI. V lost 11 bases, J lost 2 bases, and 5 bases stayed unmatched. CDR3 region: CAGGLADTYEQYF. The CDR3 DNA is TGTGCCGGGGGACTAGCGGACACCTACGAGCAGTACTTC.

The rearrangement uses TRBV6-5 and TRBJ1-6, with 7 bases matching TRBD1. Germline V CDR1 and CDR2: MNHEY, SVGAGI. V trimming: 6 bases; J trimming: 7 bases; junction bases outside the gene matches: 9. The CDR3 spans 15 residues. Here the CDR3 reads CASSLKGQKNSPLHF. The CDR3 nucleotides read TGTGCCAGCAGCCTTAAGGGACAGAAGAATTCACCCCTCCACTTT.

The V call is TRBV6-6, the J call TRBJ1-4; no reliable D call. This CDR3 has 14 amino acids. With 6 bases removed from V and 4 bases from J, the gap between germline ends came to 12 bases. Per the germline V gene, CDR1 is MNHNY and CDR2 is SVGAGI (reference sequence). The CDR3 loop is CASSNRGYNEKLFF. CDR3 bases: TGTGCCAGCAGCAACCGGGGTTATAATGAAAAACTGTTTTTT.

The V and J genes are TRBV4-1 and TRBJ1-5; D might be TRBD1 (6 bases). Germline CDR1 MGHRA, CDR2 YSYEKL. V was trimmed by 1 base and J by 6 bases, leaving 13 bases between them. The CDR3 is 15 residues long. CDR3 amino acids: CASSQGGGQRQPQHF. The CDR3 bases are TGCGCCAGCAGCCAAGGTGGGGGCCAGCGTCAGCCCCAGCATTTT.

For the CDR3, the DNA is TGTGCCACCAAGACAGGGGGTCATCAGCCCCAGCATTTT. Its translation is CATKTGGHQPQHF. The gene calls are TRBV6-1 and TRBJ1-5; TRBD1 matches 9 bases. V lost 10 bases, J lost 5 bases, and 6 bases stayed unmatched. CDR1 and CDR2 from the germline V gene are MNHNS and SASEGT. The CDR3 sequence is 13 residues long.

This clone was seen more than once but under ten times. The chain uses TRBV7-9 and TRBJ1-2; 8 bases are shared with TRBD1. This CDR3 comprises 14 residues. Trimming cost V 1 base and J 7 bases; bases outside gene matches: 5. CDR1 is SEHNR, CDR2 FQNEAQ, per germline (reference sequence). The chain's CDR3 is CASSLVGQGSGYTF. CDR3 nucleotide sequence: TGTGCCAGCAGCTTAGTCGGACAGGGCAGTGGCTACACCTTC.

V usage is TRBV4-3 and J usage is TRBJ2-3, with a weak D call TRBD2 (5 bases). The CDR3 is 13 residues long. Germline lookup yields CDR1 LGHNA and CDR2 YSLEER. The V gene lost 1 base and the J gene lost 3 bases, with 5 bases spanning the gap. In DNA form, the CDR3 reads TGCGCCAGCAGCCAAGGGAGGACAGATACGCAGTATTTT. This gives the protein CASSQGRTDTQYF.

The chain combines TRBV28 with TRBJ2-5; 12 nucleotides match TRBD2. The CDR3 has 15 amino acids. CDR1 MDHEN and CDR2 SYDVKM come from the germline V gene. V lost 7 bases to trimming and J lost 2 bases; unmatched junction nucleotides: 5. The CDR3 bases are TGTGCCAGCAAACCTAGCGGGAGGGGTCAAGAGACCCAGTACTTC. Its translation: CASKPSGRGQETQYF.

This chain connects TRBV9 to TRBJ1-4; TRBD1 might be the D (6 bases). The CDR3 runs to 15 residues. V lost 3 bases, J lost 4 bases, and 13 bases lay in between. The germline gives CDR1 SGDLS, CDR2 YYNGEE. This chain's CDR3 is CASSGSTGRNEKLFF. The CDR3 region has the DNA TGTGCCAGCAGCGGTTCGACAGGTCGTAATGAAAAACTGTTTTTT.

V and J are TRBV29-1 and TRBJ2-1; 7 bases match TRBD2. Trimming at V came to 4 bases and at J to 7 bases, leaving 7 bases not matched to a gene. The CDR3 extends over 13 amino acids. Germline V lookup: CDR1 SQVTM, CDR2 ANQGSEA. The CDR3 DNA reads TGCAGCGTTGGGCGCGGGAGAGGGAATGAGCAGTTCTTC. This gives the protein CSVGRGRGNEQFF.

The chain couples TRBV27 to TRBJ2-5; 9 nucleotides agree with TRBD1. The DNA end lines up better with TRBJ2-7; the J call may be wrong. The CDR3 has 16 residues. Germline CDR1 reads MNHEY; CDR2 reads SMNVEV (reference sequence). The CDR3 DNA follows: TGTGCCAGCAGGCCTCCGGGACAGGGAAACTCCTACGAGCAGTACTTC. Translating gives CASRPPGQGNSYEQYF.

CDR3 in DNA: TGTGCCAGCAGCTCCCTGTTCAGCAATCAGCCCCAGCATTTT. Its protein is CASSSLFSNQPQHF. The rearrangement uses TRBV7-2 and TRBJ1-5; D gene ambiguous. The CDR3 sequence is 14 residues long. Trimming removed 4 bases at V and 1 base at J, with 8 bases between. Germline CDR1 and CDR2: SGHTA and FQGNSA. Looking up the rest from reference TRBV7-2 and TRBJ1-5 gives the full variable domain: GAGVSQSPSNKVTEKGKDVELRCDPISGHTALYWYRQSLGQGLEFLIYFQGNSAPDKSGLPSDRFSAERTGGSVSTLTIQRTQQEDSAVYLCASSSLFSNQPQHFGDGTRLSIL.

This chain's CDR3 is CASSPETGVGGYEQYF. Written as DNA, the CDR3 is TGTGCCAGCTCACCGGAGACGGGGGTTGGAGGGTACGAGCAGTACTTC. The chain links TRBV18 to TRBJ2-7; the D gene is possibly TRBD2 (6 bases). Trimming removed 3 bases from V and 4 bases from J, with 19 bases in between. The CDR3 totals 16 residues. The germline V gene encodes CDR1 KGHSH and CDR2 LQKENI. Combining the CDR3 with reference TRBV18 and TRBJ2-7 gives the whole variable domain NAGVMQNPRHLVRRRGQEARLRCSPMKGHSHVYWYRQLPEEGLKFMVYLQKENIIDESGMPKERFSAEFPKEGPSILRIQQVVRGDSAAYFCASSPETGVGGYEQYFGPGTRLTVT.